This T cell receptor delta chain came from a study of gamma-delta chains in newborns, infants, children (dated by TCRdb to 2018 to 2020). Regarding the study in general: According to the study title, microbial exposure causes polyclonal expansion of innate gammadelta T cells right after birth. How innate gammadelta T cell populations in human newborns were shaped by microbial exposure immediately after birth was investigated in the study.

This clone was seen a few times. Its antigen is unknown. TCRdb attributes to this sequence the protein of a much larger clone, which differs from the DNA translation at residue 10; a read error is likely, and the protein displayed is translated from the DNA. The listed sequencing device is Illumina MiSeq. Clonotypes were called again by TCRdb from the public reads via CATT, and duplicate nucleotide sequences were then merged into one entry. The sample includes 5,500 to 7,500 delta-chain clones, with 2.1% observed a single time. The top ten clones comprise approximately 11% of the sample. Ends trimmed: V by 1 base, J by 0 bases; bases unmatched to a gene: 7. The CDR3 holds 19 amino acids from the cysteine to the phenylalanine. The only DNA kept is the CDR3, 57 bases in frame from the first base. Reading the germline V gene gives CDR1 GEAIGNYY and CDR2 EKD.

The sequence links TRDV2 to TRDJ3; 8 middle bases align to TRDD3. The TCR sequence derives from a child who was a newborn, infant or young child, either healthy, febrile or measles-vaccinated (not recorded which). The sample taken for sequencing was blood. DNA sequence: TGTGCCTGTGACACGTGGGATACGCGGATCTCCTGGGACACCCGACAGATGTTTTTC. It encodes CACDTWDTRISWDTRQMFF.